This TCR beta chain originates from a study of T-cell reconstitution after alpha-beta-depleted transplantation in children. This clonotype was observed a few times. No antigen is known for it. The CDR3 runs 14 residues. Germline CDR1 and CDR2: KGHSH and LQKENI. The V and J ends lost 4 bases and 2 bases respectively, with 12 bases between them. As it was prepared, the TCRbeta library received unique molecular identifiers. TCRdb processed the PCR reads anew with MiXCR; each CDR3 protein has one entry. The sample lists 530,000 or so distinct CDR3 sequences, 27% occurring once. Points from the study as a whole: Once a year had passed after transplant, T-cell counts and diversity came mostly from newly produced T cells.

This chain joins TRBV18 and TRBJ2-7; D remains unclear. The sample consisted of PBMCs, taken before TCRalphabeta/CD19-depleted stem cell transplant. The clonotype comes from a boy less than two years old with Wiskott-Aldrich syndrome, due to receive a stem cell transplant. CDR3 sequence (DNA): TGTGCCAGCTCACGAGAGAAAGGGACCTACGAGCAGTACTTC. Protein product: CASSREKGTYEQYF.